The 2 T cell receptor beta chains in this list originate from one sample, sequenced in a study of cytomegalovirus exposure and HLA in healthy donors. Primers for the PCR totalled 60 Vbeta and 13 Jbeta. Sequencing was performed with immunoSEQ multiplex PCR; in TCRdb, only in-frame clones are kept and a portion is missing. The sample lists about 160,000 clones, about four fifths occurring once. Sequencing input: PBMCs. The receptor source for this set is a young man in good health and CMV-seronegative.

This clone was observed once. The chain joins TRBV30 to TRBJ1-1; 10 bases match TRBD1. The germline gives CDR1 GTSNPN, CDR2 SVGIG (reference sequence). Trimming at V came to 1 base and at J to 4 bases, leaving 15 bases not matched to a gene. The CDR3 has 18 amino acids. In DNA form, the CDR3 reads TGTGCCTGGAGTGGGGGGACAGGGGCAAGACGCAGAGCCACTGAAGCTTTCTTT. Its protein is CAWSGGTGARRRATEAFF.

This clone was found a few times. The rearrangement joins TRBV6-1 to TRBJ2-2; D is possibly TRBD2 (7 bases). Germline loops: CDR1 MNHNS, CDR2 SASEGT. The CDR3 is 14 residues long. In nucleotides, the CDR3 is TGTGCTGCCCACGAGGGGGGGGACACCGGGGAGCTGTTTTTT. It codes for CAAHEGGDTGELFF.